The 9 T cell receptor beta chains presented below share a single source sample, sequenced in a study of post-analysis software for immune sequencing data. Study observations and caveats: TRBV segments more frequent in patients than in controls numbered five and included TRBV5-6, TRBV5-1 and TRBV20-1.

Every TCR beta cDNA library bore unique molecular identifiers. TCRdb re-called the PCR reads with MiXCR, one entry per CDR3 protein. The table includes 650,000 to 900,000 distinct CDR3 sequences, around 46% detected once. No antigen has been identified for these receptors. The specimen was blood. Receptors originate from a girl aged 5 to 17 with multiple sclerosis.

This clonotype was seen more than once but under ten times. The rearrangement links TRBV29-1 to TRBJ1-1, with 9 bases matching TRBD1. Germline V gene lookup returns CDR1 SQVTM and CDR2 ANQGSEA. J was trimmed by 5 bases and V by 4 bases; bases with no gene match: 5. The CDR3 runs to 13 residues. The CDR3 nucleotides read TGCAGCGTTGCACAGGGGGCGCGAACTGAAGCTTTCTTT. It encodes CSVAQGARTEAFF.

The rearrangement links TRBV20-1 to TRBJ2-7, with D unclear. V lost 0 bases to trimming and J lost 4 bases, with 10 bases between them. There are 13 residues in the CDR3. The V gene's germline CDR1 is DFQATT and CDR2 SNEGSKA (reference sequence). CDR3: CSARDYLGYEQYF. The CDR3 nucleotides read TGCAGTGCTAGAGATTATTTAGGGTACGAGCAGTACTTC.

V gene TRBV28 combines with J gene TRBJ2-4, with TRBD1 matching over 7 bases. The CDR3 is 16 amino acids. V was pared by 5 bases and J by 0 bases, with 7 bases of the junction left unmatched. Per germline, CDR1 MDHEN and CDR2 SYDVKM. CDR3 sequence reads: CASSPWDSLAKNIQYF. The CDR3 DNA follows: TGTGCCAGCAGTCCGTGGGACAGCCTAGCCAAAAACATTCAGTACTTC.

Written as DNA, the CDR3 is TGTGCCAGTAAAGGCCAGGCCGAGCAGTACTTC. As protein: CASKGQAEQYF. This chain connects TRBV28 to TRBJ2-7, with D unclear. Trimming removed 9 bases at V and 6 bases at J, with 12 bases between. The CDR3 runs 11 residues. CDR1 and CDR2 (germline): MDHEN, SYDVKM.

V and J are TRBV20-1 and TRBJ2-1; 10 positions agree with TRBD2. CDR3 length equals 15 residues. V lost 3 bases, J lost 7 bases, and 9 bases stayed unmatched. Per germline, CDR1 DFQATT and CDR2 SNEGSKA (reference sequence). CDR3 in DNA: TGCAGTGCTAGCCCGCTAGCGGGAGAGGGTAATGAGCAGTTCTTC. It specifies CSASPLAGEGNEQFF.

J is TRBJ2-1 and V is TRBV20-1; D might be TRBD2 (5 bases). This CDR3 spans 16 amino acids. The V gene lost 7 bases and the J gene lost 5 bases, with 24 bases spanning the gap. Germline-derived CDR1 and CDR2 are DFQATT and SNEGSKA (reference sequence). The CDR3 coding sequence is TGCAGTGGACCTTCGCAGGAGGCTCCTTGGGACAATGAGCAGTTCTTC. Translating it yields CSGPSQEAPWDNEQFF.

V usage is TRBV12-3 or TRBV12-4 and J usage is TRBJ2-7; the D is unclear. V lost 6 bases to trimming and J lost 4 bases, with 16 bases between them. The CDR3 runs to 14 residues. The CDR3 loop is CASSQRVIEYEQYF. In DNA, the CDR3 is TGTGCCAGCAGCCAAAGGGTGATAGAGTACGAGCAGTACTTC.

CDR3: CASSMTGARVYTF. The CDR3, as DNA: TGTGCCAGCAGTATGACAGGGGCTCGTGTCTACACCTTC. The chain links TRBV6-5 to TRBJ1-2; 8 positions agree with TRBD1. J was trimmed by 10 bases and V by 5 bases; bases with no gene match: 9. The CDR3 is 13 residues long. The germline V gene encodes CDR1 MNHEY and CDR2 SVGAGI.

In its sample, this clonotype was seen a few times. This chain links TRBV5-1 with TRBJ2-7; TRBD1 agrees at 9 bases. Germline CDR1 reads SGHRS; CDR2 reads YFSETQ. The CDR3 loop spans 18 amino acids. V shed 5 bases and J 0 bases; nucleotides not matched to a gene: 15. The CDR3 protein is CASSTGTGLISFSYEQYF. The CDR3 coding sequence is TGCGCCAGCAGTACCGGGACAGGGCTTATCAGTTTCTCCTACGAGCAGTACTTC.